This T cell receptor (beta chain) was documented in a study of vaccination effects on CD4 cells after COVID-19. Across the study: Sampling of a couple of convalescent patients took place 16 days and one week prior to vaccination.

The ViraFEST assay expanded antigen-specific CD4+ T cells with viral peptide pools before sequencing. Isolating CD4+ T cells followed about 10 days of culture. The person acquired a PCR-confirmed SARS-CoV-2 infection between March and December 2020. A half-medium replacement with IL-2 medium was carried out on days 3 and 7. TCRdb keeps only in-frame clones here, not all; method: immunoSEQ multiplex PCR. Counted here are about 45,000 clones, about three quarters occurring once; the ten biggest clones make up approximately 28%. CDR1 and CDR2 from the germline V gene are GTSNPN and SVGIG (reference sequence). Germline trimming cut 4 bases from V and 0 bases from J; bases unmatched to any gene: 8. This CDR3 has 16 residues. About this clone itself: The target antigen is unknown.

Here the sequenced sample was CD4+ T cells from PBMCs cultured with a peptide pool, taken before COVID-19 vaccination. The rearrangement uses TRBV30 and TRBJ2-5; 10 bases line up with TRBD1. This clonotype was obtained from a human donor who had a prior SARS-CoV-2 infection. DNA for the CDR3: TGTGCCTGGACTCGATCGGACAGGGGGGACCAAGAGACCCAGTACTTC. It encodes CAWTRSDRGDQETQYF.